This TCR beta chain emerged from a study of blood T cells in healthy people across ages. The CDR3 is 14 residues long. Germline loops: CDR1 KGHSH, CDR2 LQKENI. Between the trimmed V and J ends, which lost 4 bases and 1 base, there was a span of 10 bases. For the second PCR, which ran for 7 to 11 cycles, a sample-barcoded 5' primer and a J-beta primer mix were used. TCRdb reprocessed the 5' RACE reads with MiXCR, giving one entry per CDR3 protein. The profile shows roughly 930,000 distinct CDR3 sequences, about 48% of them singletons. Material for sequencing was blood. The clonotype originates from a man younger than 40 in good health. The chain joins TRBV18 to TRBJ1-1, with D unresolved. Here the CDR3 reads CASSLDAGNTEAFF. The CDR3 region has the DNA TGTGCCAGCTCACTCGACGCGGGGAACACTGAAGCTTTCTTT.